One and the same sample provided the 6 T cell receptor beta chains below, sequenced in a study of cytomegalovirus exposure and HLA in healthy donors. PCR amplification relied on 60 Vbeta primers (plus 13 Jbeta primers). The protocol was immunoSEQ multiplex PCR, while the TCRdb copy is restricted to in-frame clones and leaves out a portion. The sample comprises around 150,000 clones, about four fifths of which are singletons, and roughly 3.6% rests with the top ten. Sequencing input: PBMCs. These TCRs come from a human donor in good health.

The chain has TRBV5-4 and TRBJ2-7; no clear D. The V gene's germline CDR1 is SGHNT and CDR2 YYREEE (reference sequence). The length of the CDR3 is 12 residues. V lost 0 bases and J lost 2, with 3 bases in between. CDR3 residues: CASSLDTYEQYF. CDR3 nucleotides: TGTGCCAGCAGCTTGGATACCTACGAGCAGTACTTC.

CDR3 in DNA: TGTGCCAGTATCACGGACAGGGGGGCTGAAGCTTTCTTT. Its translation: CASITDRGAEAFF. This sequence joins TRBV19 and TRBJ1-1; 10 bases line up with TRBD1. The length of the CDR3 is 13 residues. Germline V gene lookup returns CDR1 LNHDA and CDR2 SQIVND (reference sequence). V was pared by 7 bases and J by 6 bases, with 5 bases of the junction left unmatched.

This chain links TRBV5-1 with TRBJ2-2, with a possible D match to TRBD2 (5 bases). The CDR3 extends over 15 amino acids. The germline V and J ends were trimmed by 4 bases and 1 base, with 11 bases remaining between them. The germline V gene has CDR1 SGHRS and CDR2 YFSETQ. CDR3 sequence: CASSGGLMNTGELFF. Here the CDR3 DNA reads TGCGCCAGCAGCGGCGGACTTATGAACACCGGGGAGCTGTTTTTT.

This clone was seen once. V is TRBV5-4 and J is TRBJ2-7, with D hard to call. Germline assignment: CDR1 SGHNT and CDR2 YYREEE (reference sequence). The CDR3 sequence is 16 residues long. The V and J ends lost 4 bases and 5 bases respectively, with 22 bases between them. The CDR3 sequence is CASSAQSGSPSHEQYF. The CDR3 DNA reads as TGTGCCAGCAGCGCCCAATCCGGGTCCCCAAGCCACGAGCAGTACTTC.

CDR3 region: CASSERQYNEQFF. The CDR3 coding sequence is TGCGCCAGCAGCGAAAGACAGTACAATGAGCAGTTCTTC. The rearrangement uses TRBV5-1 and TRBJ2-1; tentative D call: TRBD1 (5 bases). Germline V gene data show CDR1 as SGHRS and CDR2 as YFSETQ. The CDR3 totals 13 residues. V was clipped by 4 bases and J by 4 bases, with 9 bases between them.

This clone was detected a few times. The rearrangement links TRBV10-3 to TRBJ1-4; 7 bases line up with TRBD1. V gave up 0 bases and J gave up 4 bases; unmatched junction bases: 5. Germline values: CDR1 ENHRY, CDR2 SYGVKD. The CDR3 is made up of 16 amino acids. The CDR3 is CAISESEGAVNEKLFF. The CDR3 DNA follows: TGTGCCATCAGTGAGTCGGAGGGGGCTGTTAATGAAAAACTGTTTTTT.